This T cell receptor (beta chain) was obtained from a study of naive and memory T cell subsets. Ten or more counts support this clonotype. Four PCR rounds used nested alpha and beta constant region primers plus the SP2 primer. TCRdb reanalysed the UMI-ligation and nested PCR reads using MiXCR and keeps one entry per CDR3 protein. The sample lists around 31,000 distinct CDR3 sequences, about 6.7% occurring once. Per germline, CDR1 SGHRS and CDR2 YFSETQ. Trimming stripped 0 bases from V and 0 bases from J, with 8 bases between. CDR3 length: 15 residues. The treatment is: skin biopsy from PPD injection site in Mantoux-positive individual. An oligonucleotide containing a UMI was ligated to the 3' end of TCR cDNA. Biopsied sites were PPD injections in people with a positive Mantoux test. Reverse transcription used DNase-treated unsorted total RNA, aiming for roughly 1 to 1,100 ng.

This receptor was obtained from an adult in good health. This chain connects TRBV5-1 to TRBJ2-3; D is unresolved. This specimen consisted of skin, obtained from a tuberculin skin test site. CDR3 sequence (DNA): TGCGCCAGCAGCTTGGATCCATCTAGCACAGATACGCAGTATTTT. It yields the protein CASSLDPSSTDTQYF.